This is a list of T cell receptor beta chains from one sample in a study of T-cell memory formation after mild COVID-19. TCRdb processed the 5' RACE reads anew with MiXCR; each CDR3 protein has one entry. This sample has about 270,000 distinct CDR3 sequences, with over 15% found just once. The sample was PBMCs or a T cell subset sorted from them (not recorded which). The receptors were gathered from a man aged 18 to 29 who had mild COVID-19 (a few samples of this study predate the infection). Cell type and time point are not known. Each CDR3 is given with its conserved first and last residue. The D gene is left open where the match is weak. Size values are once, few and many counts, or a class for expanded clones, and some rows have none.

>many|TRBV5-5|TRBJ2-3|.
TGTGCCAGCAGCTTGCATGGCATCCTCACAGATACGCAGTATTTT
CASSLHGILTDTQYF
>.|TRBV29-1|TRBJ1-1|.
TGCAGCGTTGAAACGACGCCGAACACTGAAGCTTTCTTT
CSVETTPNTEAFF
>.|TRBV7-9|TRBJ1-1|.
TGTGCCAGCCGCAGCGGGACCCCGAACACTGAAGCTTTCTTT
CASRSGTPNTEAFF
>few|TRBV4-3|TRBJ2-2|.
TGCGCCAGCAGCCAAGCTCCGGCCGCACCCGGGGAGCTGTTTTTT
CASSQAPAAPGELFF
>.|TRBV6-5|TRBJ1-6|TRBD1
TGTGCCAGCAGTTACAGGGGACAGGGCCCGACTTATAATTCACCCCTCCACTTT
CASSYRGQGPTYNSPLHF
>.|TRBV6-1|TRBJ2-5|.
TGTGCCAGCAGTGAGGCTCTTCCGGCGGTTCAAGAGACCCAGTACTTC
CASSEALPAVQETQYF
>many|TRBV6-5|TRBJ2-5|TRBD2
TGTGCCAGCAGTGGACTAGCGGGACAAGAGACCCAGTACTTC
CASSGLAGQETQYF
>.|TRBV15|TRBJ2-3|.
TGTGCCACCAGCAGAGCGGTCCAGGCGGCAGATACGCAGTATTTT
CATSRAVQAADTQYF
>.|TRBV5-1|TRBJ2-3|.
TGCGCCAGCAGCTTGGCCGTGGTCAGCACAGATACGCAGTATTTT
CASSLAVVSTDTQYF
>many|TRBV20-1|TRBJ2-3|.
TGCAGTGCTAGAGTACAGGGCACAGATACGCAGTATTTT
CSARVQGTDTQYF
>.|TRBV3-1|TRBJ1-2|.
TGTGCCAGCAGCCAAACGAGCTATGGCTACACCTTC
CASSQTSYGYTF
>.|TRBV7-2|TRBJ2-1|.
TGTGCCAGCAGCTTTACTCCCGGAGGTTATGAGCAGTTCTTC
CASSFTPGGYEQFF
>few|TRBV19|TRBJ2-2|TRBD1
TGTGCCAGTAGTATGGGACAGGGGACAACCGGGGAGCTGTTTTTT
CASSMGQGTTGELFF
>.|TRBV29-1|TRBJ2-7|TRBD1
TGCAGCGGAGCTACAGGGGGCGAAACCAGCGAGCAGTACTTC
CSGATGGETSEQYF
>.|TRBV7-9|TRBJ2-2|.
TGTGCCAGCAGTCGGACCCCTGGCACCGGGGAGCTGTTTTTT
CASSRTPGTGELFF
>.|TRBV7-2|TRBJ2-5|TRBD2
TGTGCCAGCACCTCGGGACTAGCGGGGGGGCTTGAGACCCAGTACTTC
CASTSGLAGGLETQYF
>.|TRBV7-2|TRBJ1-5|TRBD1
TGTGCCAGCAGCCATACAGGGGTAGGGGATCAGCCCCAGCATTTT
CASSHTGVGDQPQHF
>.|TRBV5-5|TRBJ2-7|.
TGTGCCAGCAGGGAGGGGTGGAGACAAACCTACGAGCAGTACTTC
CASREGWRQTYEQYF
>few|TRBV15|TRBJ1-4|TRBD1
TGTGCCACCAGCAGAGCCCAACAGGGGCAGAGGGAAAAACTGTTTTTT
CATSRAQQGQREKLFF
>few|TRBV18|TRBJ2-3|TRBD2
TGTGCCAGCTCCTCACCCGCTAGCGGTCGCACAGATACGCAGTATTTT
CASSSPASGRTDTQYF
>few|TRBV11-2|TRBJ2-1|TRBD1
TGTGCCAGCAGCCGCCCTCGACAGGGGCGGATCAATGAGCAGTTCTTC
CASSRPRQGRINEQFF
>.|TRBV5-1|TRBJ2-1|TRBD1
TGCGCCAGCAGCTGGACAGGGGGCGAGCAGTTCTTC
CASSWTGGEQFF